These 7 T cell receptor beta chains were all obtained from the same sample, sequenced in a study of human T cells and chemical hapten exposure. Time point: patch test 1, 2 weeks after DPC sensitization. As for treatment: therapeutic diphenylcyclopropenone sensitization with weekly scalp DPC. A single record per CDR3 protein comes from TCRdb applying MiXCR to the RACE reads. The sample has about 120,000 distinct CDR3 sequences, approximately 15% seen once; the top ten hold 0.8% to 1%. The source was whole blood, collected in connection with sensitization to the hapten diphenylcyclopropenone (DPC). The origin of the receptors is a young man with alopecia areata. Some clones in this sample may be carry-over from other donors' samples.

The chain joins TRBV7-8 to TRBJ2-3, with TRBD2 identical over 9 bases. Unmatched junction bases numbered 3, after V lost 5 bases and J lost 6 bases. Germline lookup yields CDR1 SGHVS and CDR2 FQNEAQ. The CDR3 is 13 amino acids. The CDR3, as DNA: TGTGCCAGCAGCCAGACTAGCGGTGATACGCAGTATTTT. Amino acid sequence: CASSQTSGDTQYF.

This chain links TRBV20-1 with TRBJ2-1; D unresolved. This CDR3 is 11 amino acids long. V dropped 3 bases and J dropped 10 bases, with 10 bases sitting between them. CDR1 is DFQATT and CDR2 is SNEGSKA in the germline V gene (reference sequence). Here the CDR3 reads CSASGGIEQFF. The DNA for the CDR3 is TGCAGTGCTAGCGGCGGTATCGAGCAGTTCTTC.

V is TRBV6-2 or TRBV6-3 and J is TRBJ1-1, with D possibly TRBD1 on 6 matching bases. Looked up from germline, CDR1 is MNHEY and CDR2 is SVGEGT. This CDR3 comprises 21 residues. V dropped 1 base and J dropped 1 base, with 28 bases sitting between them. The CDR3 DNA follows: TGTGCCAGCAGTTACTTCATCCCCAACTTGGGGGCAGGTGTTGGGAACACTGAAGCTTTCTTT. Residues: CASSYFIPNLGAGVGNTEAFF.

This clonotype was observed a handful of times. The V call is TRBV5-6, the J call TRBJ2-7, with TRBD1 identical over 8 bases. The CDR3 spans 15 residues. Per the germline V gene, CDR1 is SGHDT and CDR2 is YYEEEE. The ends lost 4 bases at V and 6 bases at J; junction bases unmatched: 12. The CDR3 nucleotides read TGTGCCAGCAGCCCAGACTTGACAGGGGCGGTCGAGCAGTACTTC. Its translation: CASSPDLTGAVEQYF.

There are a few counts of this clonotype. This chain links TRBV5-1 with TRBJ1-1; a weak D match, TRBD1 (5 bases). This CDR3 spans 15 amino acids. Germline loops: CDR1 SGHRS, CDR2 YFSETQ. Trimming removed 5 bases at V and 1 base at J, with 15 bases between. In DNA, the CDR3 is TGCGCCAGCAGTACCGGGACGGTAAGGAACACTGAAGCTTTCTTT. It specifies CASSTGTVRNTEAFF.

The chain joins TRBV10-3 to TRBJ1-4, with TRBD1 identical over 9 bases. Trimming took 2 bases from V and 8 from J; bases not matched to a gene: 6. The CDR3 totals 15 residues. Germline CDR1 ENHRY, CDR2 SYGVKD. This chain's CDR3 is CAISELTGGREKLFF. DNA of the CDR3: TGTGCCATCAGTGAGCTGACAGGGGGACGGGAAAAACTGTTTTTT.

The chain employs TRBV5-6 and TRBJ1-5, with 7 bases matching TRBD1. The germline V gene encodes CDR1 SGHDT and CDR2 YYEEEE. V shed 5 bases, J shed 1 base, and the junction held 9 bases outside the gene matches. This CDR3 comprises 16 residues. In DNA form, the CDR3 reads TGTGCCAGCAGTCTTCACAGGGGTTTGAGCAATCAGCCCCAGCATTTT. The encoded protein is CASSLHRGLSNQPQHF. Complete variable domain (other parts from reference TRBV5-6 and TRBJ1-5): DAGVTQSPTHLIKTRGQQVTLRCSPKSGHDTVSWYQQALGQGPQFIFQYYEEEERQRGNFPDRFSGHQFPNYSSELNVNALLLGDSALYLCASSLHRGLSNQPQHFGDGTRLSIL.